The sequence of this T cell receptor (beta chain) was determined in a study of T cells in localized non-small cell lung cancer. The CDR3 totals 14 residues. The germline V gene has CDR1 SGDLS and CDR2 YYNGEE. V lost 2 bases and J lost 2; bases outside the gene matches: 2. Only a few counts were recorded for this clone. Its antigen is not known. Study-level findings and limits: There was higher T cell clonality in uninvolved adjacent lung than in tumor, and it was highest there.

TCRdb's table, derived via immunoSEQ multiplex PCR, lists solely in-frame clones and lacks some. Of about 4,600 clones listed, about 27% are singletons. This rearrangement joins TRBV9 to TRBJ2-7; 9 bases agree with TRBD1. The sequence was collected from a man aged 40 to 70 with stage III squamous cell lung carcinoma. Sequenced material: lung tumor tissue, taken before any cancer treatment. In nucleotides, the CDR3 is TGTGCCAGCAGCGTTGGGACAGGGACCTACGAGCAGTACTTC. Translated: CASSVGTGTYEQYF. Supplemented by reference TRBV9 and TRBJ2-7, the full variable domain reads DSGVTQTPKHLITATGQRVTLRCSPRSGDLSVYWYQQSLDQGLQFLIQYYNGEERAKGNILERFSAQQFPDLHSELNLSSLELGDSALYFCASSVGTGTYEQYFGPGTRLTVT.